This TCR beta chain appears in the sequencing data of a study of blood T cell repertoires in COVID-19. Whole-study context: Researchers got acute and convalescent COVID-19 samples from the United States, Italy and Spain. From T cells, B-cell-depleted T cells, or PBMCs came the material, which was cDNA or gDNA.

As handled by the study authors: Reference gene primer amplification in the assay estimated nucleated cell counts. Libraries were prepared by immunoSEQ multiplex PCR; TCRdb keeps only in-frame clonotypes and omits some of them. The V and J calls and clone size are taken from that table; D and trimming were inferred from the DNA. The sample shows roughly 260,000 clones, approximately 91% of them seen only once. Trimming cost V 0 bases and J 5 bases, with 9 bases left between them. In germline, CDR1 is LGHNA, CDR2 YSLEER. The CDR3 length is 14 residues. The TCR comes from a middle-aged woman who had recovered from COVID-19. The rearrangement links TRBV4-3 to TRBJ2-3; D perhaps matches TRBD2 (6 bases). Sequenced: peripheral blood. This CDR3 is CASSQDWREDTQYF. CDR3 coding DNA: TGCGCCAGCAGCCAAGATTGGAGGGAAGATACGCAGTATTTT.